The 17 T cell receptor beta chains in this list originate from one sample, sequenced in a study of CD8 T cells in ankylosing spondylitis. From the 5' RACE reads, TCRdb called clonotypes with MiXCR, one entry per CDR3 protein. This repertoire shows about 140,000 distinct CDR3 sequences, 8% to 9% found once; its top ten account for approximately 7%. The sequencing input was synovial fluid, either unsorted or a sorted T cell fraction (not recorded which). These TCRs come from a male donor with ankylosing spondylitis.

CDR3 in DNA: TGCAGTGCTTACCCCGGGTCAGCTCAAGAGACCCAGTACTTC. This encodes CSAYPGSAQETQYF. V usage is TRBV20-1 and J usage is TRBJ2-5; D remains unclear. Germline-derived CDR1 and CDR2 are DFQATT and SNEGSKA (reference sequence). Trimming took 5 bases from V and 2 from J, leaving 15 bases between them. The CDR3 is 14 amino acids.

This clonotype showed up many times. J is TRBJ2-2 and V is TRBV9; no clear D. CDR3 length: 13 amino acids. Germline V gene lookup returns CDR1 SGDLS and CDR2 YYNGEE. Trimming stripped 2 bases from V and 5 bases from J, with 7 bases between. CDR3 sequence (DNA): TGTGCCAGCAGCGTGCGCGAAACCGGGGAGCTGTTTTTT. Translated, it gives CASSVRETGELFF.

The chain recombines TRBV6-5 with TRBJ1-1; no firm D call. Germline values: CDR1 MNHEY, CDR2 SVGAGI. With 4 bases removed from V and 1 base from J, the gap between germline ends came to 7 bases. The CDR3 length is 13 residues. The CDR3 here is CASSSPANTEAFF. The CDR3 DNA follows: TGTGCCAGCAGTTCCCCAGCGAACACTGAAGCTTTCTTT.

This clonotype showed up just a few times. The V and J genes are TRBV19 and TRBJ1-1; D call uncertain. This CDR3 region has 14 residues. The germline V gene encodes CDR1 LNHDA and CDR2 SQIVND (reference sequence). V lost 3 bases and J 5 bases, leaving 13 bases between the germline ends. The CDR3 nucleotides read TGTGCCAGTAGTATTTCAGGTAGGAGGACTGAAGCTTTCTTT. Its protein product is CASSISGRRTEAFF.

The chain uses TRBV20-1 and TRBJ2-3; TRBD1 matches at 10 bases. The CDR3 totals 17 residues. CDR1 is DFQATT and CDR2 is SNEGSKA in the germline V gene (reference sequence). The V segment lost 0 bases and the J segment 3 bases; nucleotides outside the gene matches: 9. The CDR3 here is CSARDYRTGGRTDTQYF. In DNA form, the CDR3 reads TGCAGTGCTAGAGATTATAGGACAGGGGGTCGTACAGATACGCAGTATTTT.

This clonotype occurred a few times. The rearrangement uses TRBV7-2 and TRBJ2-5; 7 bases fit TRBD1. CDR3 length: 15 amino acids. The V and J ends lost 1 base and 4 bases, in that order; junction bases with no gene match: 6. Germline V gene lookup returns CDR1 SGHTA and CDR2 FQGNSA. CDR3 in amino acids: CASSLEQGDLETQYF. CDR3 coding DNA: TGTGCCAGCAGCTTAGAGCAGGGGGATCTAGAGACCCAGTACTTC.

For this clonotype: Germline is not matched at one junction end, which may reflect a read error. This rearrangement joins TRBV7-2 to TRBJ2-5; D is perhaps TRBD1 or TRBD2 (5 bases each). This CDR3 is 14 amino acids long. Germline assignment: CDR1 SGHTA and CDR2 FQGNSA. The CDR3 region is CVSSWGPSWETQYF. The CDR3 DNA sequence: TGTGTCAGCAGCTGGGGACCTAGTTGGGAGACCCAGTACTTC.

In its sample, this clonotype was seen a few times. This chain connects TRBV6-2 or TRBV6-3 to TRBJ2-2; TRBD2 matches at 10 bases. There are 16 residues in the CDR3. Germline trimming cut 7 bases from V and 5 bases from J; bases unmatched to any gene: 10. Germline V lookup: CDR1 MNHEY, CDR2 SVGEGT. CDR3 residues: CASTLSLAGVTGELFF. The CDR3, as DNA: TGTGCCAGCACCCTAAGCCTAGCGGGGGTGACCGGGGAGCTGTTTTTT.

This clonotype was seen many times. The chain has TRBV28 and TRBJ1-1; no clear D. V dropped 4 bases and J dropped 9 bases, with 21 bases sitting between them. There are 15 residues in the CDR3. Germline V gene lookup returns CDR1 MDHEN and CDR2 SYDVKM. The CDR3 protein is CASSSAVAGTNQAFF. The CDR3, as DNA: TGTGCCAGCAGTTCCGCCGTTGCCGGAACAAATCAAGCTTTCTTT.

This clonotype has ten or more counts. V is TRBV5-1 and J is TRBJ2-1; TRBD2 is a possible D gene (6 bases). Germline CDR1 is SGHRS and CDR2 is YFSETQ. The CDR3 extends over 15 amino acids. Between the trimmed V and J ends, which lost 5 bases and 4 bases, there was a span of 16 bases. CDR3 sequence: CASRRDWTTYNEQFF. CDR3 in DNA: TGCGCCAGCAGGCGGGACTGGACAACTTACAATGAGCAGTTCTTC.

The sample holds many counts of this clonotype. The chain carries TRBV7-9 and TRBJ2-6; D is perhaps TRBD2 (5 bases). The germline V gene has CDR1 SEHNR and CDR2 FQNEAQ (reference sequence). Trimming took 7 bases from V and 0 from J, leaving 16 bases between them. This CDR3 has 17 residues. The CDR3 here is CASNAGLHLSGANVLTF. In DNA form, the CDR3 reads TGTGCCAGCAACGCGGGTCTCCATCTCTCTGGGGCCAACGTCCTGACTTTC.

The CDR3 protein is CASSRTGLSGTQYF. CDR3 bases: TGTGCCAGCAGCCGGACGGGCCTTAGCGGGACGCAGTATTTT. This sequence joins TRBV7-2 and TRBJ2-3, with 7 positions matching TRBD2. The ends lost 5 bases at V and 9 bases at J; junction bases unmatched: 11. This CDR3 region has 14 residues. Germline V gene sequence: CDR1 SGHTA, CDR2 FQGNSA.

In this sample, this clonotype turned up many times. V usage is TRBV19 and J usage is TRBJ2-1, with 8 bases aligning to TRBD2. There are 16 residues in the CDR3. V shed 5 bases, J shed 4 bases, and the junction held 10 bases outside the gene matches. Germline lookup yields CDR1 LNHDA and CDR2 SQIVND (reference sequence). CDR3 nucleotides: TGTGCCAGTAGTGAACTTAGCGGGAAGTCTTACAATGAGCAGTTCTTC. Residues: CASSELSGKSYNEQFF.

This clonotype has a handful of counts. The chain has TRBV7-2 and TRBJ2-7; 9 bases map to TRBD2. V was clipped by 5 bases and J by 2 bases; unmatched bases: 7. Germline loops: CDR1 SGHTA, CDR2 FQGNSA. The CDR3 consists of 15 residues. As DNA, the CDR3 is TGTGCCAGCAGCCCGAGTGGCGGGGGGGCCTACGAGCAGTACTTC. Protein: CASSPSGGGAYEQYF.

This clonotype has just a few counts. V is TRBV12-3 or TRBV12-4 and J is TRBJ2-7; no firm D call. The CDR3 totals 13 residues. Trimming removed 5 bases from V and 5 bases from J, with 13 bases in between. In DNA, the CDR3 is TGTGCCAGCAGTCAGTTCCTTTTGGACGAGCAGTACTTC. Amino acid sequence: CASSQFLLDEQYF.

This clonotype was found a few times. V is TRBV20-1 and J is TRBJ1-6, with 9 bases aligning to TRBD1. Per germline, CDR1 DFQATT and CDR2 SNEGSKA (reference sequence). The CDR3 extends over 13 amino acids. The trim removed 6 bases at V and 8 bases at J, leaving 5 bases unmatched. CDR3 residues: CSANRDRDSPLHF. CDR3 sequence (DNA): TGCAGTGCGAACCGGGACAGGGATTCACCCCTCCACTTT.

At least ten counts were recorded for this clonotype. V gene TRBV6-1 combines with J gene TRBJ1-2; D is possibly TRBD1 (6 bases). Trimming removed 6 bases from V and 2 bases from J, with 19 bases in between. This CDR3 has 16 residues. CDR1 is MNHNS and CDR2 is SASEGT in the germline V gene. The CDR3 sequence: CASSRVMRDKNYGYTF. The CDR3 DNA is TGTGCCAGCAGCCGTGTCATGCGGGACAAGAACTATGGCTACACCTTC.